The clone carrying this T cell receptor (beta chain) has only a few counts. This entry is derived from a study of blood T cell repertoires in COVID-19. For the study at large: Sites in the United States, Italy and Spain provided acute and convalescent COVID-19 samples. T cells, B-cell-depleted T cells, or PBMCs supplied cDNA or gDNA.

The V end was cut by 2 bases, the J end by 2 bases, with 9 bases between. Per the germline V gene, CDR1 is SGHVS and CDR2 is FQNEAQ. The CDR3 loop spans 14 amino acids. As processed by the authors: Estimated nucleated cell counts came from reference gene primer amplification. The table came from immunoSEQ multiplex PCR; TCRdb's copy has only in-frame clones and leaves some out. V and J calls and clone size are given by that table; D and trimming were obtained from the DNA. Here the sample spans about 330,000 clones, roughly 85% being singletons. This receptor was taken from a human donor in a cohort sampled during active COVID-19. V gene TRBV7-8 combines with J gene TRBJ1-1, with D unclear. Sequenced input: peripheral blood. The CDR3 loop reads CASSLTRLNTEAFF. CDR3 coding DNA: TGTGCCAGCAGCTTAACGAGGCTCAACACTGAAGCTTTCTTT.